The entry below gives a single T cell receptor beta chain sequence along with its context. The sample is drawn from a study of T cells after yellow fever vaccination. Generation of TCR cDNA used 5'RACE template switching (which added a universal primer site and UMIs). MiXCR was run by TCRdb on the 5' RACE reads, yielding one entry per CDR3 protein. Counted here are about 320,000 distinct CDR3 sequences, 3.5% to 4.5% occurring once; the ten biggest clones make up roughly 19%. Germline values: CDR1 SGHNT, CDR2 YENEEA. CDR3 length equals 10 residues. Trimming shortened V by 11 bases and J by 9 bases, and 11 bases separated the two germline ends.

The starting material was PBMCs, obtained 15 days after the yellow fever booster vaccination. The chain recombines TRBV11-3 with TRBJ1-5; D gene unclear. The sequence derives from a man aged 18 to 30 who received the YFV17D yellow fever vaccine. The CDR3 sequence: CAVVPRPQHF. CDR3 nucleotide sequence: TGTGCCGTTGTCCCGCGGCCCCAGCATTTT.